These 27 T cell receptor beta chains were all obtained from the same sample, sequenced in a study of cytomegalovirus exposure and HLA in healthy donors (dated by TCRdb to the late 2010s). Library preparation employed the immunoSEQ multiplex PCR assay. The multiplex PCR relied on a mix of 60 forward primers for TCR Vbeta segments and 13 reverse primers for TCR Jbeta segments. The clones in this table, taken by TCRdb from immuneACCESS, are in-frame only. Not every clone is retained; where verified, under half of the shortfall comes from an unresolved V gene, and the cause of the rest is unknown. In all, the sample holds approximately 170,000 clones, and about four fifths of those were seen once. About 2.4% of the sample is in the top ten clones. Sample: PBMCs. The receptors derive from a male donor in good health and CMV-seronegative.

The chain is built from TRBV18 and TRBJ2-7; D perhaps matches TRBD1 (6 bases). The length of the CDR3 is 14 residues. V was clipped by 3 bases and J by 2 bases, with 11 bases between them. The germline V gene encodes CDR1 KGHSH and CDR2 LQKENI. DNA of the CDR3: TGTGCCAGCTCACCGGGGGACACGACCTACGAGCAGTACTTC. It translates to CASSPGDTTYEQYF.

The rearrangement links TRBV30 to TRBJ2-5; 11 positions agree with TRBD2. The CDR3 spans 16 residues. Trimming cost V 2 bases and J 1 base; bases outside gene matches: 6. Germline V gene lookup returns CDR1 GTSNPN and CDR2 SVGIG (reference sequence). Here the CDR3 DNA reads TGTGCCTGGAGTAGAAATAGCGGGGGGGCCCAAGAGACCCAGTACTTC. Protein: CAWSRNSGGAQETQYF. Based on the CDR3 plus reference TRBV30 and TRBJ2-5, the full variable domain is SQTIHQWPATLVQPVGSPLSLECTVEGTSNPNLYWYRQAAGRGLQLLFYSVGIGQISSEVPQNLSASRPQDRQFILSSKKLLLSDSGFYLCAWSRNSGGAQETQYFGPGTRLLVL.

This clone was detected only a few times. The rearrangement joins TRBV7-9 to TRBJ2-7; D is perhaps TRBD1 (7 bases). V dropped 5 bases and J dropped 6 bases, with 11 bases sitting between them. CDR1 is SEHNR and CDR2 is FQNEAQ in the germline V gene (reference sequence). CDR3 length: 12 residues. CDR3 nucleotides: TGTGCCAGCAGCGGAGGGACAGTCGAGCAGTACTTC. Amino acids: CASSGGTVEQYF.

Only a few counts were recorded for this clone. This chain joins TRBV7-8 and TRBJ2-6; D perhaps matches TRBD1 (7 bases). The V end lost 2 bases, the J end lost 0 bases, and 17 bases lay between the germline ends. In germline, CDR1 is SGHVS, CDR2 FQNEAQ. The CDR3 contains 19 residues. The CDR3 spells CASSLLVQGGFSGANVLTF. The CDR3 DNA reads TGTGCCAGCAGCTTATTAGTGCAGGGGGGTTTCTCTGGGGCCAACGTCCTGACTTTC.

The chain uses TRBV7-9 and TRBJ1-5; D uncertain. V lost 2 bases to trimming and J lost 5 bases, with 7 bases between them. Per germline, CDR1 SEHNR and CDR2 FQNEAQ (reference sequence). This CDR3 is built from 13 residues. CDR3 DNA sequence: TGTGCCAGCAGCTTATGGGCCGATCAGCCCCAGCATTTT. Encoded protein: CASSLWADQPQHF.

Within the sample, this clone is medium-sized (0.01 to 0.1%). The V gene is TRBV15, the J gene TRBJ1-5; 7 bases are a match to TRBD1. Germline CDR1 reads LNHNV; CDR2 reads YYDKDF (reference sequence). CDR3 length equals 15 residues. V lost 0 bases, J lost 9 bases, and 8 bases stayed unmatched. In DNA, the CDR3 is TGTGCCACCAGCAGAGATCGTGACAGGGATCGGCCCCAGCATTTT. As protein: CATSRDRDRDRPQHF. The full variable domain, its missing parts supplied by reference TRBV15 and TRBJ1-5, is DAMVIQNPRYQVTQFGKPVTLSCSQTLNHNVMYWYQQKSSQAPKLLFHYYDKDFNNEADTPDNFQSRRPNTSFCFLDIRSPGLGDTAMYLCATSRDRDRDRPQHFGDGTRLSIL.

The rearrangement links TRBV15 to TRBJ1-5; D gene unclear. The CDR3 has 15 residues. V lost 0 bases and J lost 6, with 12 bases in between. Germline CDR1 is LNHNV and CDR2 is YYDKDF (reference sequence). CDR3 in DNA: TGTGCCACCAGCAGAGATCTGGCAGGACTTCAGCCCCAGCATTTT. Its translation is CATSRDLAGLQPQHF. Complete variable domain (other parts from reference TRBV15 and TRBJ1-5): DAMVIQNPRYQVTQFGKPVTLSCSQTLNHNVMYWYQQKSSQAPKLLFHYYDKDFNNEADTPDNFQSRRPNTSFCFLDIRSPGLGDTAMYLCATSRDLAGLQPQHFGDGTRLSIL.

The V gene is TRBV5-1, the J gene TRBJ1-1; 11 positions agree with TRBD1. J was trimmed by 0 bases and V by 0 bases; bases with no gene match: 13. Per germline, CDR1 SGHRS and CDR2 YFSETQ. The CDR3 has 20 amino acids. The CDR3 loop reads CASSLGDRGTFQILNTEAFF. CDR3 nucleotides: TGCGCCAGCAGCTTGGGGGACAGGGGGACATTTCAGATATTGAACACTGAAGCTTTCTTT.

In its sample, this clone was seen once. The J gene is TRBJ2-1, the V gene TRBV7-8; TRBD2 aligns across 9 bases. The CDR3 loop spans 16 amino acids. Germline V gene data show CDR1 as SGHVS and CDR2 as FQNEAQ. The V segment lost 5 bases and the J segment 3 bases; nucleotides outside the gene matches: 8. The CDR3 DNA is TGTGCCAGCAGCGCTCGCGGGACTAGCCACTACAATGAGCAGTTCTTC. It yields the protein CASSARGTSHYNEQFF.

The V call is TRBV5-1, the J call TRBJ2-3, with 11 bases identical to TRBD2. In germline, CDR1 is SGHRS, CDR2 YFSETQ. Germline trimming cut 7 bases from V and 0 bases from J; bases unmatched to any gene: 7. The CDR3 has 16 residues. CDR3 coding DNA: TGCGCCAGCGGGCTAGCGGGGGGACCAAGCACAGATACGCAGTATTTT. Its translation is CASGLAGGPSTDTQYF.

This clone was picked up a small number of times. V and J are TRBV7-2 and TRBJ2-1; tentatively, D is TRBD1 (5 bases). Germline-derived CDR1 and CDR2 are SGHTA and FQGNSA. The V gene lost 1 base and the J gene lost 6 bases, with 13 bases spanning the gap. The CDR3 spans 15 residues. CDR3 protein: CASSLVQGAGNEQFF. The CDR3 DNA reads TGTGCCAGCAGCTTAGTTCAGGGTGCCGGCAATGAGCAGTTCTTC.

The CDR3: CACREGPYEQYF. CDR3 bases: TGTGCCTGTCGGGAGGGACCCTACGAGCAGTACTTC. The J gene is TRBJ2-7, the V gene TRBV30; 8 bases are a match to TRBD2. The CDR3 covers 12 residues. Looked up from germline, CDR1 is GTSNPN and CDR2 is SVGIG (reference sequence). Trimming removed 6 bases from V and 2 bases from J; junction bases left unmatched: 3.

The CDR3 is CASSPRTGHTGELFF. DNA of the CDR3: TGTGCCAGCAGCCCACGGACAGGGCACACCGGGGAGCTGTTTTTT. V and J are TRBV11-3 and TRBJ2-2, with 8 bases aligning to TRBD1. The CDR3 has 15 residues. V lost 5 bases and J lost 3; bases outside the gene matches: 5. Germline values: CDR1 SGHNT, CDR2 YENEEA.

V is TRBV5-1 and J is TRBJ2-7; perhaps TRBD2 as D (6 bases). The CDR3 sequence is 11 residues long. Looked up from germline, CDR1 is SGHRS and CDR2 is YFSETQ. Trimming cost V 4 bases and J 7 bases, with 9 bases left between them. The CDR3 DNA reads as TGCGCCAGCAGCACGGGGGTTGAGCAGTACTTC. Its translation: CASSTGVEQYF.

This clone is a singleton in its sample. This sequence joins TRBV28 and TRBJ2-1, with 11 bases lining up with TRBD2. Germline CDR1 is MDHEN and CDR2 is SYDVKM. The CDR3 totals 18 residues. The J segment lost 5 bases and the V segment lost 3 bases, leaving 12 bases of the junction unmatched. As DNA, the CDR3 is TGTGCCAGCAGTTTTCCACTAGCGGGGGTTGTGGGGCACAATGAGCAGTTCTTC. It translates to CASSFPLAGVVGHNEQFF.

The chain has TRBV7-2 and TRBJ2-2; 7 bases match TRBD1. The length of the CDR3 is 14 residues. Germline values: CDR1 SGHTA, CDR2 FQGNSA. Trimming removed 4 bases from V and 4 bases from J; junction bases left unmatched: 3. CDR3 nucleotide sequence: TGTGCCAGCAGCTCGACAGGGCGCACCGGGGAGCTGTTTTTT. It encodes CASSSTGRTGELFF.

This chain links TRBV5-4 with TRBJ2-7, with D unresolved. V was trimmed by 0 bases and J by 0 bases, leaving 13 bases between them. The CDR3 length is 16 residues. The germline V gene has CDR1 SGHNT and CDR2 YYREEE (reference sequence). CDR3 amino acids: CASSLGGHLSSYEQYF. CDR3 nucleotides: TGTGCCAGCAGCTTGGGTGGGCACCTAAGCTCCTACGAGCAGTACTTC.

This chain links TRBV7-3 with TRBJ2-2, with 8 bases fitting TRBD2. Germline V gene data show CDR1 as SGHTA and CDR2 as FQGTGA. This CDR3 is 18 amino acids long. The V and J ends lost 1 base and 8 bases, in that order; junction bases with no gene match: 15. CDR3 bases: TGTGCCAGCAGCTTAAACCCGTCCGGGACTAGTTGGTCTGGGGAGCTGTTTTTT. It codes for CASSLNPSGTSWSGELFF.

The chain joins TRBV9 to TRBJ2-1; 8 nucleotides agree with TRBD2. This CDR3 is 18 amino acids long. Looked up from germline, CDR1 is SGDLS and CDR2 is YYNGEE. Germline trimming cut 0 bases from V and 4 bases from J; bases unmatched to any gene: 12. The CDR3 coding sequence is TGTGCCAGCAGCGTAGCTATTAGCGGGAACTACTTATACAATGAGCAGTTCTTC. Translated: CASSVAISGNYLYNEQFF. Using reference TRBV9 and TRBJ2-1 for the parts outside the CDR3, the full variable domain is DSGVTQTPKHLITATGQRVTLRCSPRSGDLSVYWYQQSLDQGLQFLIQYYNGEERAKGNILERFSAQQFPDLHSELNLSSLELGDSALYFCASSVAISGNYLYNEQFFGPGTRLTVL.

This sequence joins TRBV7-2 and TRBJ1-2, with D maybe TRBD1 (5 bases). The V gene's germline CDR1 is SGHTA and CDR2 FQGNSA. Trimming removed 5 bases at V and 6 bases at J, with 16 bases between. This CDR3 is 14 amino acids long. CDR3 in amino acids: CASSTHGQGDGYTF. DNA for the CDR3: TGTGCCAGCAGCACCCACGGGCAGGGCGATGGCTACACCTTC.

The V call is TRBV5-4, the J call TRBJ1-1; no clear D. Trimming cost V 0 bases and J 1 base, with 13 bases left between them. Germline lookup yields CDR1 SGHNT and CDR2 YYREEE (reference sequence). CDR3 size: 16 residues. The CDR3 is CASSLGSRGANTEAFF. Here the CDR3 DNA reads TGTGCCAGCAGCTTGGGATCCCGGGGAGCGAACACTGAAGCTTTCTTT.

This chain joins TRBV7-8 and TRBJ2-3, with 13 bases identical to TRBD2. Trimming took 5 bases from V and 0 from J; bases not matched to a gene: 5. The CDR3 has 17 amino acids. CDR1 SGHVS and CDR2 FQNEAQ come from the germline V gene. The CDR3 DNA reads as TGTGCCAGCAGCCAGGGACTAGCGGGACTGAGCACAGATACGCAGTATTTT. It encodes CASSQGLAGLSTDTQYF.

The V and J genes are TRBV19 and TRBJ1-5; TRBD1 aligns across 9 bases. Trimming cost V 4 bases and J 2 bases; bases outside gene matches: 6. Germline loops: CDR1 LNHDA, CDR2 SQIVND (reference sequence). CDR3 size: 16 residues. The CDR3 sequence is CASSSGQGQGNQPQHF. The CDR3 DNA reads as TGTGCCAGTAGTAGTGGACAGGGGCAAGGCAATCAGCCCCAGCATTTT.

This chain joins TRBV4-3 and TRBJ1-2; a weak D match, TRBD1 (6 bases). Germline CDR1 is LGHNA and CDR2 is YSLEER. The CDR3 consists of 15 residues. With 2 bases removed from V and 8 bases from J, the gap between germline ends came to 18 bases. The DNA of the CDR3 is TGCGCCAGCAGCCAACACCGGGACACCCAGGAGGGCTACACCTTC. Translating it yields CASSQHRDTQEGYTF.

The chain recombines TRBV11-3 with TRBJ2-7; D ambiguous. Germline assignment: CDR1 SGHNT and CDR2 YENEEA. V lost 0 bases and J lost 0, with 3 bases in between. The CDR3 consists of 13 residues. CDR3 residues: CASSLEASYEQYF. CDR3 bases: TGTGCCAGCAGCTTAGAGGCCTCCTACGAGCAGTACTTC.

In this sample, this clone turned up a few times. The V and J genes are TRBV19 and TRBJ2-3; 9 nucleotides line up with TRBD1. The germline V gene encodes CDR1 LNHDA and CDR2 SQIVND (reference sequence). Germline trimming cut 7 bases from V and 3 bases from J; bases unmatched to any gene: 5. The CDR3 is made up of 14 amino acids. CDR3 residues: CASKAGTGTDTQYF. The DNA for the CDR3 is TGTGCCAGTAAGGCTGGGACAGGGACAGATACGCAGTATTTT. Supplemented by reference TRBV19 and TRBJ2-3, the full variable domain reads DGGITQSPKYLFRKEGQNVTLSCEQNLNHDAMYWYRQDPGQGLRLIYYSQIVNDFQKGDIAEGYSVSREKKESFPLTVTSAQKNPTAFYLCASKAGTGTDTQYFGPGTRLTVL.

The chain employs TRBV28 and TRBJ2-3; D remains unclear. The germline V and J ends were trimmed by 3 bases and 4 bases, with 8 bases remaining between them. Germline V gene data show CDR1 as MDHEN and CDR2 as SYDVKM. CDR3 length: 13 residues. This CDR3 reads CASSFGRPDTQYF. The CDR3 DNA is TGTGCCAGCAGTTTTGGGCGTCCAGATACGCAGTATTTT.